This TCR beta chain was recovered during a study of T-cell reconstitution after alpha-beta-depleted transplantation in children. Study results and limitations: TCRbeta diversity was high at day 60 in some patients (a result of surviving recipient T cells and thymic progenitors). There were reportedly several hundred expanded graft clones from which alpha-beta T cells came about two months after transplant.

V lost 6 bases, J lost 5 bases, and 14 bases lay in between. The CDR3 length is 13 residues. This clonotype was seen at least ten times. No antigen is known for it. A library of TCRbeta sequences, prepared with unique molecular identifiers, was generated. TCRdb itself ran the PCR reads through MiXCR, one entry per CDR3 protein. The table has 9,200 or so distinct CDR3 sequences, about 15% seen once; the top ten hold 53%. Specimen: PBMCs, mostly from graft donor cells, collected 60 days after TCRalphabeta/CD19-depleted stem cell transplant. The sequence was collected from a male patient younger than 18 who had a stem cell transplant for acute lymphoblastic leukemia, so the T cells may come from the graft donor. The chain couples TRBV12-3 or TRBV12-4 to TRBJ2-7; D is possibly TRBD2 (6 bases). DNA for the CDR3: TGTGCCAGCAGCCGACTAGATTTCAACGAGCAGTACTTC. Its protein product is CASSRLDFNEQYF.